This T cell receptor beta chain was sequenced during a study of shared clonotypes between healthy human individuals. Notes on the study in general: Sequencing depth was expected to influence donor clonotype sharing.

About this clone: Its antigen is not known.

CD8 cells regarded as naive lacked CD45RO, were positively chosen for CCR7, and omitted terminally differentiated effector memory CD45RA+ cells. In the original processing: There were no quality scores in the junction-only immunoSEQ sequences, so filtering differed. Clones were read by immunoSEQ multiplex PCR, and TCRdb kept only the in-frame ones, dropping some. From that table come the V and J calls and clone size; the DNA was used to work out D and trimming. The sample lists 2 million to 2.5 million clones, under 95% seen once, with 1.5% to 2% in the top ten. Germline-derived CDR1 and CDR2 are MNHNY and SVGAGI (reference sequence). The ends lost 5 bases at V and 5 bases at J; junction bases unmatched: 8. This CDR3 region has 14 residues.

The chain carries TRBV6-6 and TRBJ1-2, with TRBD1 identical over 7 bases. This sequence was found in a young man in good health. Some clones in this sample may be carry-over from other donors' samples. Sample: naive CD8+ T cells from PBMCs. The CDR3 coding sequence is TGTGCCAGCAGTGTACAGGGGATGGGGTATGGCTACACCTTC. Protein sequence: CASSVQGMGYGYTF.